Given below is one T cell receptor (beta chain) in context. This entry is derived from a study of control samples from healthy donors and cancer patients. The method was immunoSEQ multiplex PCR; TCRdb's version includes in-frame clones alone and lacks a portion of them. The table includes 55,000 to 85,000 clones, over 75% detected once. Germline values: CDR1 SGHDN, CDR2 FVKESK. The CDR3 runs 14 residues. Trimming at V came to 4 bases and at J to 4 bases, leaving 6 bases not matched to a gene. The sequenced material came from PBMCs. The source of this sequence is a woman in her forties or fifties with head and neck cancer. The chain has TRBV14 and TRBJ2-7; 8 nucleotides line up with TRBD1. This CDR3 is CASSPRQGWYEQYF. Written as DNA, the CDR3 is TGTGCCAGCAGCCCTAGACAGGGGTGGTACGAGCAGTACTTC.